Following are 18 T cell receptor beta chains from one sample sequenced in a study of T cells in Graves' hyperthyroidism and ophthalmopathy. Amplification of TCR beta CDR3 regions used RNA as the template. First-round RT-PCR with HTBI primers amplified the TCR CDR3 region. TCRdb reprocessed the multiplex PCR reads with MiXCR, giving one entry per CDR3 protein. This table holds about 640,000 distinct CDR3 sequences, around 15% found once. The sample was blood. The source of these receptors is a woman aged 45-65 years with Graves' ophthalmopathy.

This clonotype was seen only once. A much larger clone is a single base away; this may be a read error. The genes are TRBV20-1 and TRBJ2-7; D call uncertain. The CDR3 is 13 amino acids. The germline V gene encodes CDR1 DFQATT and CDR2 SNEGSKA (reference sequence). Trimming removed 5 bases from V and 4 bases from J, with 15 bases in between. The CDR3 DNA reads TGCAGTGCTGCTAGGACGGTTTCGTACGAGCAGTACTTC. The encoded protein is CSAARTVSYEQYF.

The sample holds many counts of this clonotype. This chain links TRBV12-3 or TRBV12-4 with TRBJ2-2, with a weak D call TRBD1 (5 bases). The CDR3 extends over 16 amino acids. V lost 2 bases and J lost 3, with 13 bases in between. In DNA, the CDR3 is TGTGCCAGCAGTTTAACGGCAGGGTCGGACACCGGGGAGCTGTTTTTT. Amino acid sequence: CASSLTAGSDTGELFF.

This clonotype has ten or more counts. The chain employs TRBV5-1 and TRBJ2-7; tentative D call: TRBD1 (6 bases). Germline V gene lookup returns CDR1 SGHRS and CDR2 YFSETQ. V was trimmed by 0 bases and J by 6 bases, leaving 10 bases between them. The CDR3 has 13 amino acids. The CDR3 is CASSLAGVFEQYF. The CDR3 DNA reads as TGCGCCAGCAGCTTGGCAGGGGTATTCGAGCAGTACTTC.

This clonotype was seen ten or more times. The chain combines TRBV28 with TRBJ2-7, with TRBD2 matching 7 bases. The CDR3 has 19 amino acids. Germline V CDR1 and CDR2: MDHEN, SYDVKM. V shed 3 bases and J 2 bases; nucleotides not matched to a gene: 19. This CDR3 reads CASSLNPDYTGGITYEQYF. The CDR3 DNA sequence: TGTGCCAGCAGTTTGAACCCCGATTATACGGGGGGTATTACCTACGAGCAGTACTTC.

This clonotype was observed many times. Here the CDR3 reads CASSKTGFETQYF. DNA of the CDR3: TGCGCCAGCAGCAAAACAGGTTTTGAGACCCAGTACTTC. The chain combines TRBV5-1 with TRBJ2-5; the D gene is possibly TRBD1 (5 bases). Between the trimmed V and J ends, which lost 4 bases and 5 bases, there was a span of 12 bases. In germline, CDR1 is SGHRS, CDR2 YFSETQ. The CDR3 runs 13 residues. The entire variable domain, with the rest obtained from reference TRBV5-1 and TRBJ2-5, is as follows: KAGVTQTPRYLIKTRGQQVTLSCSPISGHRSVSWYQQTPGQGLQFLFEYFSETQRNKGNFPGRFSGRQFSNSRSEMNVSTLELGDSALYLCASSKTGFETQYFGPGTRLLVL.

There are many counts of this clonotype. For the CDR3, the DNA is TGTGCCAGCGTTACGGGTTTAAACACTGAAGCTTTCTTT. Translated: CASVTGLNTEAFF. This chain uses TRBV11-1 with TRBJ1-1; no firm D call. The CDR3 totals 13 residues. Trimming stripped 8 bases from V and 2 bases from J, with 12 bases between. Germline CDR1 is SGHAT and CDR2 is FQDESV (reference sequence).

This clonotype was counted between two and nine times. V usage is TRBV7-6 and J usage is TRBJ1-3; no reliable D call. The CDR3 sequence is 15 residues long. CDR1 is SGHVS, CDR2 FNYEAQ, per germline. V dropped 5 bases and J dropped 3 bases, with 14 bases sitting between them. CDR3 sequence reads: CASSDMGSLGNTIYF. The DNA for the CDR3 is TGTGCCAGCAGCGATATGGGCAGCCTTGGAAACACCATATATTTT.

The CDR3 loop reads CSAREVYEQYF. DNA for the CDR3: TGCAGTGCTAGAGAGGTTTACGAGCAGTACTTC. The genes are TRBV20-1 and TRBJ2-7, with D unresolved. This CDR3 is built from 11 residues. V lost 0 bases, J lost 4 bases, and 4 bases lay in between. Germline CDR1 and CDR2: DFQATT and SNEGSKA (reference sequence).

The V and J genes are TRBV19 and TRBJ2-6, with 10 bases lining up with TRBD1. The length of the CDR3 is 19 residues. The ends lost 3 bases at V and 0 bases at J; junction bases unmatched: 8. The V gene's germline CDR1 is LNHDA and CDR2 SQIVND (reference sequence). CDR3 DNA: TGTGCCAGTAGTATTGCCACGGGACAGGGGCACTCTGGGGCCAACGTCCTGACTTTC. Protein product: CASSIATGQGHSGANVLTF.

This clonotype was counted a few times. CDR3 coding DNA: TGTGCCAGTAATAATATTTGGGCTAGCGGGAGGATGGAGGGCAATGAGCAGTTCTTC. Amino acid sequence: CASNNIWASGRMEGNEQFF. This chain joins TRBV19 and TRBJ2-1; 11 positions match TRBD2. The germline V gene has CDR1 LNHDA and CDR2 SQIVND (reference sequence). V shed 7 bases, J shed 6 bases, and the junction held 20 bases outside the gene matches. The CDR3 runs 19 residues. The variable domain in full, with the rest retrieved from reference TRBV19 and TRBJ2-1, is DGGITQSPKYLFRKEGQNVTLSCEQNLNHDAMYWYRQDPGQGLRLIYYSQIVNDFQKGDIAEGYSVSREKKESFPLTVTSAQKNPTAFYLCASNNIWASGRMEGNEQFFGPGTRLTVL.

This clonotype was detected a few times. A much larger clone differs by one base, so this may be a read error. The V and J genes are TRBV11-1 and TRBJ2-7; the match to TRBD2 covers 11 bases. This CDR3 comprises 15 residues. Germline values: CDR1 SGHAT, CDR2 FQDESV (reference sequence). The CDR3 protein is CASSSGTSGIHEQHF. CDR3 DNA sequence: TGTGCCAGCAGTTCCGGGACTAGCGGTATTCACGAGCAGCACTTC. Using reference TRBV11-1 and TRBJ2-7 for the parts outside the CDR3, the full variable domain is EAEVAQSPRYKITEKSQAVAFWCDPISGHATLYWYRQILGQGPELLVQFQDESVVDDSQLPKDRFSAERLKGVDSTLKIQPAELGDSAMYLCASSSGTSGIHEQHFGPGTRLTVT.

This clonotype was seen at least ten times. The chain carries TRBV2 and TRBJ2-2; TRBD2 matches at 8 bases. The CDR3 totals 16 residues. V lost 5 bases, J lost 3 bases, and 8 bases stayed unmatched. Germline V lookup: CDR1 SNHLY, CDR2 FYNNEI. The CDR3 spells CASSPHGAGDTGELFF. CDR3 DNA: TGTGCCAGCAGTCCCCATGGAGCGGGAGACACCGGGGAGCTGTTTTTT.

This clonotype has at least ten counts. The V gene is TRBV2, the J gene TRBJ2-1; TRBD2 matches 8 bases. The CDR3 length is 16 residues. V was clipped by 4 bases and J by 6 bases; unmatched bases: 11. Germline CDR1 SNHLY, CDR2 FYNNEI. The CDR3 DNA reads as TGTGCCAGCAGTGGTATCAGCGGGGGAGGTGGCAATGAGCAGTTCTTC. Protein: CASSGISGGGGNEQFF.

This clonotype was found many times. CDR3 loop: CASSLFLAGGPSEQFF. DNA for the CDR3: TGTGCCAGCAGCTTATTCCTAGCGGGAGGGCCTAGTGAGCAGTTCTTC. The chain recombines TRBV7-3 with TRBJ2-1, with 12 nucleotides matching TRBD2. Germline CDR1 is SGHTA and CDR2 is FQGTGA. V was pared by 2 bases and J by 9 bases, with 8 bases of the junction left unmatched. The CDR3 is 16 amino acids. The full variable domain, with the rest looked up from reference TRBV7-3 and TRBJ2-1, is GAGVSQTPSNKVTEKGKYVELRCDPISGHTALYWYRQSLGQGPEFLIYFQGTGAADDSGLPNDRFFAVRPEGSVSTLKIQRTERGDSAVYLCASSLFLAGGPSEQFFGPGTRLTVL.

This clonotype came up many times. The chain has TRBV7-2 and TRBJ2-1, with D perhaps TRBD1 or TRBD2 (5 bases each). With 1 base removed from V and 4 bases from J, the gap between germline ends came to 14 bases. The CDR3 length is 16 residues. Germline CDR1 and CDR2: SGHTA and FQGNSA. CDR3 loop: CASSLEGTIPYNEQFF. CDR3 sequence (DNA): TGTGCCAGCAGCTTAGAGGGGACCATCCCTTACAATGAGCAGTTCTTC.

This clonotype was counted at least ten times. V is TRBV3-1 and J is TRBJ2-5; maybe TRBD2 (6 bases). The germline CDR1 and CDR2 sequences are LGHDT and YNNKEL (reference sequence). The length of the CDR3 is 14 residues. Trimming cost V 2 bases and J 5 bases, with 12 bases left between them. The CDR3 nucleotides read TGTGCCAGCAGCCAAACGGGACTGGGGGAGACCCAGTACTTC. Translation gives CASSQTGLGETQYF.

This clonotype was found a few times. The chain carries TRBV2 and TRBJ2-1; TRBD1 agrees at 10 bases. Germline V CDR1 and CDR2: SNHLY, FYNNEI. The V segment lost 7 bases and the J segment 7 bases; nucleotides outside the gene matches: 4. The CDR3 consists of 13 residues. CDR3 bases: TGTGCCAGCACAAGACAGGGGGCTAATGAGCAGTTCTTC. Its protein is CASTRQGANEQFF.

This clonotype has at least ten counts. The rearrangement joins TRBV6-2 or TRBV6-3 to TRBJ1-2; D gene unclear. The CDR3 is 17 amino acids. Per germline, CDR1 MNHEY and CDR2 SVGEGT. V was clipped by 2 bases and J by 4 bases, with 20 bases between them. CDR3: CASSYRRAPSTSYGYTF. In nucleotides, the CDR3 is TGTGCCAGCAGTTACAGAAGGGCGCCGTCTACGTCCTATGGCTACACCTTC.